These T cell receptor beta chains were read from a single sample in a study of cytomegalovirus exposure and HLA in healthy donors. Sequenced by immunoSEQ multiplex PCR; TCRdb stores in-frame clones only, minus some. This table lists 150,000 to 200,000 clones. The source material was PBMCs. These receptors all come from a man aged 25 to 40 in good health and CMV-seronegative. Each CDR3 is given with its conserved first and last residue. D genes are given only for firm matches.

DNA | CDR3 | length | V | D | J
TGTGCCTGGAGTGGATCCGCGGGTATAAACAATGAGCAGTTCTTC | CAWSGSAGINNEQFF | 15 | TRBV30 | - | TRBJ2-1
TGCGCCAGCAGCTCGGGACAGGGGACCTACGAGCAGTACTTC | CASSSGQGTYEQYF | 14 | TRBV5-1 | TRBD1 | TRBJ2-7
TGTGCCACCAGCCAATTGGACAGGTCCGAGCAGTACTTC | CATSQLDRSEQYF | 13 | TRBV15 | TRBD1 | TRBJ2-7
TGTGCTAGTGGTCCTGACACCGGGGAGCTGTTTTTT | CASGPDTGELFF | 12 | TRBV12-5 | - | TRBJ2-2
TGTGCCAGCAGTTTCTGGACAGGGCTGATGAACACTGAAGCTTTCTTT | CASSFWTGLMNTEAFF | 16 | TRBV28 | TRBD1 | TRBJ1-1
TGCGCCAGCAGCCCCACCGGGGGAAACTATGGCTACACCTTC | CASSPTGGNYGYTF | 14 | TRBV5-1 | - | TRBJ1-2
TGTGCCAGCAGTTTCGGCAGCGAATATGGCTACACCTTC | CASSFGSEYGYTF | 13 | TRBV28 | - | TRBJ1-2
TGCGCCAGCAGTAATATGGCAGGGGAACCTCACAATGAGCAGTTCTTC | CASSNMAGEPHNEQFF | 16 | TRBV5-1 | - | TRBJ2-1
TGTGCCAGCCAAGGGAGACCCTTGGCCTACGAGCAGTACTTC | CASQGRPLAYEQYF | 14 | TRBV2 | - | TRBJ2-7
TGTGCCAGCAGTCCTACACCTCGGAGCATGAACACTGAAGCTTTCTTT | CASSPTPRSMNTEAFF | 16 | TRBV27 | - | TRBJ1-1
TGTGCCAGCAGCCGGTCGGAGGGCATCTACGAGCAGTACTTC | CASSRSEGIYEQYF | 14 | TRBV7-9 | - | TRBJ2-7
TGTGCCAGCAGCTATGCGGGAGTTCCGCAAGAGACCCAGTACTTC | CASSYAGVPQETQYF | 15 | TRBV7-2 | TRBD2 | TRBJ2-5
TGTGCCAGCAGTTATCAAGCGGGAGTAGGCAATGAGCAGTTCTTC | CASSYQAGVGNEQFF | 15 | TRBV6-5 | TRBD2 | TRBJ2-1
TGTGCCAGCAGCTCGCGGGAGGGTGCCTACGAGCAGTACTTC | CASSSREGAYEQYF | 14 | TRBV13 | TRBD2 | TRBJ2-7